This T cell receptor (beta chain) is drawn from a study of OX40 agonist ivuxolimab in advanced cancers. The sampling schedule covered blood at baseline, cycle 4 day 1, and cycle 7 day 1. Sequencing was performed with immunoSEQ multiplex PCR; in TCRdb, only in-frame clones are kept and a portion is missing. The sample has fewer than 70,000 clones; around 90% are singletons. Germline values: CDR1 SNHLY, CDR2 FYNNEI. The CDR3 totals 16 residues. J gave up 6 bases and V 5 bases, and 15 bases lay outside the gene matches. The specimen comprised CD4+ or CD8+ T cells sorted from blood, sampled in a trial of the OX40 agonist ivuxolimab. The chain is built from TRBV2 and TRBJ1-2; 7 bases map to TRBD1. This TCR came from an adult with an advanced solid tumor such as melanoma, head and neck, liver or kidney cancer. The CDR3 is CASSPPPTGKIDGYTF. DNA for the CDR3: TGTGCCAGCAGTCCCCCTCCGACAGGGAAAATCGATGGCTACACCTTC. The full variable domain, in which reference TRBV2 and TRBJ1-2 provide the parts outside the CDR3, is EPEVTQTPSHQVTQMGQEVILRCVPISNHLYFYWYRQILGQKVEFLVSFYNNEISEKSEIFDDQFSVERPDGSNFTLKIRSTKLEDSAMYFCASSPPPTGKIDGYTFGSGTRLTVV.